The next 11 T cell receptor beta chains were all read from a single sample in a study of human T cells and chemical hapten exposure. Regarding time point: patch test 3, about 24 weeks after DPC sensitization. Specified treatment: therapeutic diphenylcyclopropenone sensitization with weekly scalp DPC. A single record per CDR3 protein comes from TCRdb applying MiXCR to the RACE reads. The data show about 170,000 distinct CDR3 sequences, with roughly 26% seen just once and about 2.1% held by the top ten. Material: whole blood, obtained in connection with sensitization to the hapten diphenylcyclopropenone (DPC). These TCRs come from a woman under 30 with alopecia areata. Some clones in this sample may be carry-over from other donors' samples.

This clonotype turned up a few times. This rearrangement joins TRBV18 to TRBJ2-1; possibly TRBD1 for D (6 bases). CDR1 and CDR2 from the germline V gene are KGHSH and LQKENI. Trimming stripped 2 bases from V and 8 bases from J, with 19 bases between. This CDR3 contains 16 residues. Here the CDR3 reads CASSPVGEQGGHEQFF. The CDR3 region has the DNA TGTGCCAGCTCACCAGTCGGGGAACAGGGCGGTCATGAGCAGTTCTTC.

The V call is TRBV6-2 or TRBV6-3, the J call TRBJ2-7, with D perhaps TRBD1 (5 bases). The CDR3 runs 14 residues. Between the trimmed V and J ends, which lost 0 bases and 2 bases, there was a span of 8 bases. Germline V gene data show CDR1 as MNHEY and CDR2 as SVGEGT. The CDR3 sequence is CASSYSTAAYEQYF. CDR3 coding DNA: TGTGCCAGCAGTTACTCGACAGCAGCCTACGAGCAGTACTTC.

This clonotype was found a few times. This chain uses TRBV21-1 with TRBJ2-5; the table's TRBD2 call for D was not verified on the DNA. TRBV21-1 constitutes a pseudogene. The CDR3 spans 14 residues. The DNA for the CDR3 is TGTGCCAGCAGCAAACTAAACAGTCCAGAGACCCAGTACTTC. This encodes CASSKLNSPETQYF.

The chain uses TRBV9 and TRBJ1-5; D possibly corresponds to TRBD1 (5 bases). CDR1 is SGDLS and CDR2 is YYNGEE in the germline V gene. Between the trimmed V and J ends, which lost 5 bases and 4 bases, there was a span of 16 bases. This CDR3 region has 15 residues. The CDR3 nucleotides are TGTGCCAGCAGTCCCGGGGGGGGAGTAAATCAGCCCCAGCATTTT. Protein: CASSPGGGVNQPQHF.

V gene TRBV10-3 combines with J gene TRBJ2-1; TRBD2 aligns across 7 bases. CDR1 is ENHRY and CDR2 is SYGVKD in the germline V gene. Trimming cost V 5 bases and J 7 bases; bases outside gene matches: 8. The CDR3 spans 14 residues. The CDR3 region is CAISSPTGGNEQFF. The CDR3, as DNA: TGTGCCATCAGTAGCCCTACGGGGGGAAATGAGCAGTTCTTC.

The CDR3 DNA reads as TGTGCCAGCAGTTTATTTTCAGGGTACAATGAGCAGTTCTTC. Translation gives CASSLFSGYNEQFF. The chain links TRBV27 to TRBJ2-1; maybe TRBD1 (5 bases). The length of the CDR3 is 14 residues. Trimming took 1 base from V and 4 from J, leaving 8 bases between them. Germline V gene lookup returns CDR1 MNHEY and CDR2 SMNVEV (reference sequence).

This clonotype was detected only a few times. The V call is TRBV5-1, the J call TRBJ2-3; TRBD2 might be the D (6 bases). The germline V and J ends were trimmed by 4 bases and 0 bases, with 15 bases remaining between them. The CDR3 is 16 residues long. Germline CDR1 SGHRS, CDR2 YFSETQ. The CDR3 DNA follows: TGCGCCAGCAGCCCGGGACTCACCGCTAGCACAGATACGCAGTATTTT. Its translation: CASSPGLTASTDTQYF. The full variable domain, completed using reference TRBV5-1 and TRBJ2-3, is KAGVTQTPRYLIKTRGQQVTLSCSPISGHRSVSWYQQTPGQGLQFLFEYFSETQRNKGNFPGRFSGRQFSNSRSEMNVSTLELGDSALYLCASSPGLTASTDTQYFGPGTRLTVL.

V gene TRBV5-1 combines with J gene TRBJ2-2; 8 nucleotides line up with TRBD2. The J segment lost 6 bases and the V segment lost 2 bases, leaving 9 bases of the junction unmatched. The CDR3 loop spans 16 amino acids. Germline lookup yields CDR1 SGHRS and CDR2 YFSETQ. CDR3 DNA sequence: TGCGCCAGCAGCTTTCCCTCGACTAGCGCACCCGGGGAGCTGTTTTTT. As protein: CASSFPSTSAPGELFF. The variable domain in full, with the rest retrieved from reference TRBV5-1 and TRBJ2-2, is KAGVTQTPRYLIKTRGQQVTLSCSPISGHRSVSWYQQTPGQGLQFLFEYFSETQRNKGNFPGRFSGRQFSNSRSEMNVSTLELGDSALYLCASSFPSTSAPGELFFGEGSRLTVL.

V gene TRBV6-2 or TRBV6-3 combines with J gene TRBJ2-6, with D perhaps assigned TRBD1 or TRBD2 (5 bases each). The CDR3 loop spans 16 amino acids. The germline V gene encodes CDR1 MNHEY and CDR2 SVGEGT. Trimming cost V 2 bases and J 0 bases, with 8 bases left between them. The CDR3 loop reads CASSYMGDSGANVLTF. CDR3 sequence (DNA): TGTGCCAGCAGTTACATGGGGGACTCTGGGGCCAACGTCCTGACTTTC.

V and J are TRBV12-3 or TRBV12-4 and TRBJ1-5; 8 bases line up with TRBD1. Trimming cost V 6 bases and J 5 bases; bases outside gene matches: 9. The CDR3 runs 15 residues. Written as DNA, the CDR3 is TGTGCCAGCAGCATAAGGACAGGGAGGGATCAGCCCCAGCATTTT. Translating gives CASSIRTGRDQPQHF.

This clonotype was seen more than once but under ten times. This chain links TRBV6-2 or TRBV6-3 with TRBJ2-2; D is uncertain. Trimming shortened V by 4 bases and J by 5 bases, and 11 bases separated the two germline ends. CDR1 MNHEY and CDR2 SVGEGT come from the germline V gene. There are 14 residues in the CDR3. The CDR3 region has the DNA TGTGCCAGCAGTTTTAGGGTGGAAACCGGGGAGCTGTTTTTT. Its translation: CASSFRVETGELFF.